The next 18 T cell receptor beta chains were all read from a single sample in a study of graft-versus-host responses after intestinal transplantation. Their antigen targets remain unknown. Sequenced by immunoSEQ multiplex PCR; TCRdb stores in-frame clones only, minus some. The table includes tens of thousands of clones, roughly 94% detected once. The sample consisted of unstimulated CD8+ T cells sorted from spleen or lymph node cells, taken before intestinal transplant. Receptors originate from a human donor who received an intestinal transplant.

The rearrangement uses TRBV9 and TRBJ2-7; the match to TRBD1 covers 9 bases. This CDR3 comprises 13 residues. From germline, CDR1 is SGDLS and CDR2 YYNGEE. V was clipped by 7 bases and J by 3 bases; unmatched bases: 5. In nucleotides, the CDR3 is TGTGCCAGCTCGGGACAGGGCCACTACGAGCAGTACTTC. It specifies CASSGQGHYEQYF.

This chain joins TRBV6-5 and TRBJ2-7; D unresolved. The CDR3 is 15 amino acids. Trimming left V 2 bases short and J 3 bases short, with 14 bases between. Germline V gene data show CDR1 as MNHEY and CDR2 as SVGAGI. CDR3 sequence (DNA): TGTGCCAGCAGTTACGGCCCCCGCGGAAACTACGAGCAGTACTTC. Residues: CASSYGPRGNYEQYF.

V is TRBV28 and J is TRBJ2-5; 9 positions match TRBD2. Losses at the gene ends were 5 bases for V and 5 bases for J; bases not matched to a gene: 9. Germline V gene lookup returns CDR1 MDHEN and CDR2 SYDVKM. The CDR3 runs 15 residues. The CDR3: CASSDYSGSGETQYF. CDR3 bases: TGTGCCAGCAGTGACTATAGCGGGAGTGGTGAGACCCAGTACTTC.

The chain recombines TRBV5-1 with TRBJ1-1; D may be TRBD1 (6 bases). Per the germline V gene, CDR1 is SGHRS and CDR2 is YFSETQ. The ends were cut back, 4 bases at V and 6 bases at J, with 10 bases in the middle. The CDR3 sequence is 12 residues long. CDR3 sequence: CASSAGDPEAFF. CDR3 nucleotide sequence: TGCGCCAGCAGCGCAGGGGACCCTGAAGCTTTCTTT.

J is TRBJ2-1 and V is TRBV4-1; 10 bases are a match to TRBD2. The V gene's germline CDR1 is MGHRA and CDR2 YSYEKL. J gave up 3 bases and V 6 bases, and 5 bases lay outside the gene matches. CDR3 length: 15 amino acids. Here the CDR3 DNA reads TGCGCCAGCAGGTCCCTAGCGGGAGTCTACAATGAGCAGTTCTTC. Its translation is CASRSLAGVYNEQFF.

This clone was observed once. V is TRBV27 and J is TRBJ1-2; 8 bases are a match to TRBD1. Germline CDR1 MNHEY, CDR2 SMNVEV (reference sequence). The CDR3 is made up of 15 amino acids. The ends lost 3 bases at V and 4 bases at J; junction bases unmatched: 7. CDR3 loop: CASSFQGADFYGYTF. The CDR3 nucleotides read TGTGCCAGCAGTTTTCAGGGGGCCGATTTCTATGGCTACACCTTC.

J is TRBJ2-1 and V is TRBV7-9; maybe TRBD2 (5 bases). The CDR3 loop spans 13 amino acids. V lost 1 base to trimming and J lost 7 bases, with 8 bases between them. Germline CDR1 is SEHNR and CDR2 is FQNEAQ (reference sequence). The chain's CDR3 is CASSLVLANEQFF. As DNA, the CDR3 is TGTGCCAGCAGCTTAGTTCTAGCAAATGAGCAGTTCTTC.

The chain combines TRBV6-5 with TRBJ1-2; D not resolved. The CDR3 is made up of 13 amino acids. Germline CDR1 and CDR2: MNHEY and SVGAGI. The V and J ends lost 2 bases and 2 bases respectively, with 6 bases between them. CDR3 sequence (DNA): TGTGCCAGCAGTTACAGGGAGAACTATGGCTACACCTTC. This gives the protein CASSYRENYGYTF.

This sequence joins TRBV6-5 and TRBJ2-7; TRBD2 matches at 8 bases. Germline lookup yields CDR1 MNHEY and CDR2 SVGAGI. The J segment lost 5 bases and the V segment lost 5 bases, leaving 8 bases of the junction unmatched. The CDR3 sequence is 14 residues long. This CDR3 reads CASSDTSGSHEQYF. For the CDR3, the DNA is TGTGCCAGCAGTGATACGAGCGGGAGTCACGAGCAGTACTTC.

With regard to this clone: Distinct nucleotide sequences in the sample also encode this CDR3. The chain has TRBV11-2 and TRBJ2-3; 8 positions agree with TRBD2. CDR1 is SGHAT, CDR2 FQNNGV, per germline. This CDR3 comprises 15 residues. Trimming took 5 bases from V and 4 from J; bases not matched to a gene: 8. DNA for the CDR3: TGTGCCAGCAGCCCAGGGGCGGGAGGCGCAGATACGCAGTATTTT. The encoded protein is CASSPGAGGADTQYF.

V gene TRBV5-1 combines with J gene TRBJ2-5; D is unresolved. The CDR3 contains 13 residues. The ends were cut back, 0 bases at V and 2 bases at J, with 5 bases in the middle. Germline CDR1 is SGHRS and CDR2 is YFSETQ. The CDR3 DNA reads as TGCGCCAGCAGCTTGGGGGAACAAGAGACCCAGTACTTC. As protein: CASSLGEQETQYF.

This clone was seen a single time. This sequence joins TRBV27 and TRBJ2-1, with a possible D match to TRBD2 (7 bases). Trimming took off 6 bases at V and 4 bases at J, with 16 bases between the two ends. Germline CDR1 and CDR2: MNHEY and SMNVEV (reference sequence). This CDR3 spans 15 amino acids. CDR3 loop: CASRKAGHLYNEQFF. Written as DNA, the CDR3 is TGTGCCAGCAGAAAAGCGGGACACCTATACAATGAGCAGTTCTTC.

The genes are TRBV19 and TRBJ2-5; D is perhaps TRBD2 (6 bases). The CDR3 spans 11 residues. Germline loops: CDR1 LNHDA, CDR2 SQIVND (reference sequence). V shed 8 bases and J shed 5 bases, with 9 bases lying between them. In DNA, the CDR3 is TGTGCCAGTTTTGGAGGGGAGACCCAGTACTTC. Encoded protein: CASFGGETQYF.

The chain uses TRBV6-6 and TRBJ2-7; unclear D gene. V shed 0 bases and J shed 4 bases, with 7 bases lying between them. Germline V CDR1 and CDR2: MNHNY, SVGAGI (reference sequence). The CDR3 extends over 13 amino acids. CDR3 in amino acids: CASSYSNLYEQYF. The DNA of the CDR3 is TGTGCCAGCAGTTACTCGAACCTTTACGAGCAGTACTTC.

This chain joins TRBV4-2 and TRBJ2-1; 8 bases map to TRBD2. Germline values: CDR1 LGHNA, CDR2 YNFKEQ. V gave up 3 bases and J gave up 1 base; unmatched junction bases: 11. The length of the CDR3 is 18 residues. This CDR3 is CASSHELAELTSYNEQFF. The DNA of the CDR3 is TGTGCCAGCAGCCACGAACTAGCGGAGCTAACTTCCTACAATGAGCAGTTCTTC.

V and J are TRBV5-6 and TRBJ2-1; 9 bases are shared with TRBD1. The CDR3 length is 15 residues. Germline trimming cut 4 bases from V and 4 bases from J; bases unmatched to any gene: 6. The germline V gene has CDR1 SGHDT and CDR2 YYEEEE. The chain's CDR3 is CASSGLDRGYNEQFF. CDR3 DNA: TGTGCCAGCAGCGGGCTGGACAGGGGTTACAATGAGCAGTTCTTC.

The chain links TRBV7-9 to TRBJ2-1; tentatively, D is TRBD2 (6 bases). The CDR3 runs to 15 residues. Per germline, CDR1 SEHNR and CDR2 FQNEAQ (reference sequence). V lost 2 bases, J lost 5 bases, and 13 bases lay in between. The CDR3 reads CASSLPTSIDNEQFF. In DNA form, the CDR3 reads TGTGCCAGCAGCTTACCCACTAGCATCGACAATGAGCAGTTCTTC. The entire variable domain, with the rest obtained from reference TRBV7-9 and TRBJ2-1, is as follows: DTGVSQNPRHKITKRGQNVTFRCDPISEHNRLYWYRQTLGQGPEFLTYFQNEAQLEKSRLLSDRFSAERPKGSFSTLEIQRTEQGDSAMYLCASSLPTSIDNEQFFGPGTRLTVL.

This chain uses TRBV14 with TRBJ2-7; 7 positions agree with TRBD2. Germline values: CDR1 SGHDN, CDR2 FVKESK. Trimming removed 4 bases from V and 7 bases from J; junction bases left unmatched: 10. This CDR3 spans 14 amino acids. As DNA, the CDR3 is TGTGCCAGCAGCCCTGGGGGAGGGCCGAGAGAGCAGTACTTC. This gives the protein CASSPGGGPREQYF.